This T cell receptor (beta chain) was recovered during a study of blood T cell repertoires in COVID-19 (dated by TCRdb to between 2020 and 2021). Study-wide context: Collaborator samples came from the United States, Italy and Spain and covered acute and convalescent phases of COVID-19. Where available, HLA class I and class II types were taken from metadata supplied by the sample provider and were not determined by assay-based typing. A de-identified subject ID, COVID-19 status, age in years and sex were almost always included in the sample metadata. Subjects who had been exposed to COVID-19, were actively infected with it, or had recovered from it provided the deeply sampled blood TCRbeta repertoires that made up the dataset. The repertoires were released in a freely available public database intended as a resource for research on the immune response to SARS-CoV-2. The prospective study material was composed of cDNA or gDNA derived from T cells, B-cell-depleted T cells, or PBMCs. The samples were drawn from the first 160 participants of the ongoing ImmuneRACE study and from 1,254 subjects provided by 6 global collaborators. On the study overall, not on this receptor specifically: How much clinical and demographic metadata was included differed by source and by participant, and the metadata was provided uncurated.

TCRbeta CDR3 regions were amplified from genomic DNA using the immunoSEQ Assay, a bias-controlled multiplex PCR. In the original analysis: The number of nucleated cells in each sample was estimated from the amplification of reference gene primers within the assay. To quantify the absolute abundance of each unique TCRbeta CDR3 rearrangement, sequence reads were collapsed and filtered. For each sample, productive Simpson clonality was calculated as the square root of Simpson's diversity index over productive rearrangements. TCRdb took this table from immuneACCESS and kept in-frame rearrangements with V and J called. Such tables lack part of the clones; where checked against another copy, unresolved V genes explain under half of the gap, and the rest is unexplained. V, J and clone size are those of that table, while D and trimming were read from the DNA. Here the sample has hundreds of thousands of clones; almost 90% occur a single time. The top ten clones comprise under 1.5% of the sample.

From the cysteine through the phenylalanine, the CDR3 covers 15 amino acids. Just the 45-base CDR3 DNA is kept, in frame starting at base 1. Trimming at the junction amounts to 2 bases on V and 3 bases on J, and the germline ends lie 14 bases apart. CDR1 and CDR2 are read off the germline V gene as MDHEN and SYDVKM. Whole blood was collected in K2EDTA tubes by collaborating institutions according to the institutions' own protocols. Collaborator samples were shipped for TCRbeta analysis as frozen whole blood, isolated PBMCs, or DNA extracted from either sample type. A remark on this clone: Its antigen target is currently unknown. The sample holds no much larger clone one base away, and base qualities are not on file.

This sequence uses TRBV28 and TRBJ2-7; no D gene can be assigned with confidence. This clonotype was sampled from a man older than 75 with acute or convalescent COVID-19. The specimen sequenced was peripheral blood. The sequenced DNA: TGTGCCAGCAGTTTAAACGTGGTATTCGGCTACGAGCAGTACTTC. It translates to CASSLNVVFGYEQYF.